This T cell receptor (beta chain) was captured in a study of shared clonotypes between healthy human individuals. The material for each subset, its genomic DNA, was split evenly across several immunoSEQ plates. Libraries were prepared by immunoSEQ multiplex PCR; TCRdb keeps only in-frame clonotypes and omits some of them. The sample has some 2,500,000 clones, roughly 93% seen once; the top ten hold 0.36%. As for this clone: Its specificity is unknown.

The ends were cut back, 5 bases at V and 0 bases at J, with 14 bases in the middle. This CDR3 is 15 amino acids long. Overall study findings and caveats: Sharing across several donors was seen in about 5% of naive CD4 clonotypes.

The sequenced sample was naive CD4+ T cells from PBMCs. Subset in this sample: CD45RA+ positively selected. The TCR was taken from a young man in good health. Some clones in this sample may be carry-over from other donors' samples. This chain joins TRBV6-7 and TRBJ2-7, with D possibly matching TRBD1 (6 bases). TRBV6-7 is an ORF for which the function is uncertain. This CDR3 is CASSPDRQDSYEQYF. The CDR3 region has the DNA TGTGCCAGCAGTCCCGACAGGCAGGACTCCTACGAGCAGTACTTC.